The text below deals with one TCR beta chain. The data originate from a study of blood T cell repertoires in COVID-19. From germline, CDR1 is SGHTS and CDR2 YDEGEE. The CDR3 consists of 17 residues. The junction had 10 bases not matched to a gene; V was cut back by 2 bases and J by 5 bases. Using immunoSEQ multiplex PCR, the repertoire was profiled, and TCRdb retains in-frame clones only, with some absent. The sample contains about 260,000 clones, approximately 86% of which appear only once. The specimen sequenced was peripheral blood. The chain employs TRBV5-8 and TRBJ2-3; 11 bases are a match to TRBD2. This receptor was obtained from a man younger than 45 with active or convalescent COVID-19. The CDR3 DNA is TGTGCCAGCAGCTTTGGCACGCTAGCGGGGGGTCAAGATACGCAGTATTTT. Translation: CASSFGTLAGGQDTQYF.